This TCR beta chain was identified in a study of blood T cells in healthy people across ages (dated by TCRdb to about 2015). Study-wide context: Template switching captured roughly one uniquely barcoded TCR beta cDNA molecule per two T cells in model experiments. To avoid experimental bias, donors of different ages were distributed randomly across sequencing lanes. The donors were divided into four age groups: young (average about 15 years), middle-aged (around 41), aged (about 61) and long-lived (about 84). For two donors (one aged 18 to 30 and one aged 80 or older), the study analyzed two additional independent replicas of 1 million unique cDNA reads from the same blood draw. Using deep sequencing normalized with unique cDNA molecular identifiers, the study measured how TCR beta repertoire diversity changes with age.

The method was 5' RACE. Reads for this sample came from an Illumina HiSeq 2500. A second PCR of 7 to 11 cycles was performed with a sample-barcoded 5' primer and a J-beta primer mix. Each TCR beta cDNA molecule received a unique molecular identifier from a template-switch 5' adaptor carrying 12 random nucleotides. At least 2.5 million CDR3-containing paired-end reads were obtained from each sample. First-strand cDNA was synthesized from all RNA with the Mint cDNA synthesis kit, primed by a TRBC-specific oligonucleotide. Following uracil-DNA glycosylase treatment, a first 18-cycle PCR with universal primers M1SS and BC2_uni_R was performed on all cDNA. For the original study's pipeline: Normalization of each sample was performed by random selection of 1 million high-quality reads, each carrying a distinct molecular identifier. Reads sharing molecular identifiers were discarded rather than binned into consensus sequences. MiTCR, with a Q25 quality threshold and the strictest error-elimination algorithm, was used for CDR3 identification, clonotype clustering and error correction. A nonparametric unseen species model using Euler transformation provided a lower-bound estimate of total TCR beta diversity. TCRdb took the public reads, trimmed them with fastp at Q25, ran MiXCR for clone calling and kept in-frame beta chains. Merged by CDR3 protein, the rows form single entries marked with the most common genes and DNA. TCRdb assigned the V and J calls; the authors' analysis was not used. The sample table contains some 1.7 million distinct CDR3 sequences; only one count was recorded for 28% of them. About 7.7% of the sample is held by the ten biggest clonotypes.

Study-wide findings and limitations: The long-lived group showed more naive CD4+ T cells, fewer expanded clones and increased TCR diversity than the aged group, suggesting age selection. Total diversity estimates from one million sequenced T cells were considered lower bounds and underestimates. Observed TCR beta diversity per million T cells fell roughly linearly with age, and a significant reduction was already apparent by age around 40. Donor CMV infection status was unknown, potentially confounding age-related changes in expanded clonotypes. Bulk unsorted PBMC profiling prevented conclusive comparison of naive and antigen-experienced compartments. Observed TCR beta diversity correlated strongly with the percentage of naive T cells measured by flow cytometry.

Systemically healthy Caucasian individuals from Russia, some 40 in total and aged about 6 to 100 years, were included as donors. Each donor gave around 9.5 milliliters of peripheral blood, collected into EDTA-treated Vacutainer tubes. Ficoll-Paque density-gradient centrifugation was used to isolate PBMCs, with at least 6 million obtained per sample. Trizol reagent was used to extract total RNA from PBMCs, with at least 6 micrograms per sample. For every donor, an aliquot of PBMCs went through flow cytometry to measure the percentages of naive CD45RAhigh/CD27high T cells. A few counts support this clonotype. What antigen it recognizes has not been identified. The record has no base qualities; no much larger clone is one base away. Counted from cysteine to phenylalanine, this CDR3 has 12 amino acids. The retained sequence is limited to the CDR3, 36 bases, with the frame set at the first base. The junction shows trimming of 6 bases on V and 4 bases on J, plus 12 bases between the germline ends. The germline V gene sets CDR1 to SQVTM and CDR2 to ANQGSEA.

The chain joins TRBV29-1 to TRBJ1-2; the D gene lacks a confident call. The specimen sequenced was blood. This receptor was identified in a woman aged 25 to 45 in good health. The CDR3 protein: CSVRPGTYGYTF. DNA sequence: TGCAGCGTCCGCCCCGGAACCTATGGCTACACCTTC.